Listed below are T cell receptor beta chains from one sample, sequenced in a study of tumor-infiltrating lymphocytes in localized non-small cell lung cancer. TCRdb's table, derived via immunoSEQ multiplex PCR, lists solely in-frame clones and lacks some. The sample holds approximately 14,000 clones, more than 80% seen once. The sequencing sample was made of lung tumor tissue. These TCRs come from a human donor with non-small cell lung cancer. CDR3s include the opening cysteine and the closing phenylalanine or tryptophan. A D gene is named only where the DNA matches it firmly. The size field is filled for only some rows; it gives once, few, many or a size class.

DNA: TGTGCCAGCAGTTACTCGTTCGTAGAATTAAAACTGTTTTTT
CDR3: CASSYSFVELKLFF
size: NA
J: TRBJ1-4
V: TRBV6-5
D: NA

DNA: TGTGCCAGCAGTGTTGAAGAACTAGCGGGATCTGAGCAGTTCTTC
CDR3: CASSVEELAGSEQFF
size: NA
J: TRBJ2-1
V: TRBV6-4
D: TRBD2

DNA: TGTGCCAGCAGCTTGGGAGGGAATCTGGGAGGGCCTACAGATACGCAGTATTTT
CDR3: CASSLGGNLGGPTDTQYF
size: NA
J: TRBJ2-3
V: TRBV5-4
D: TRBD2

DNA: TGTGCCAGCTCACCAGCACAGATGAACACTGAAGCTTTCTTT
CDR3: CASSPAQMNTEAFF
size: NA
J: TRBJ1-1
V: TRBV18
D: NA

DNA: TGCGCCAGCAGCTTCGGGTCTAACTATGGCTACACCTTC
CDR3: CASSFGSNYGYTF
size: NA
J: TRBJ1-2
V: TRBV5-1
D: NA

DNA: TGTGCCAGCGGGGGACTAGCGGGGCACTCGAACACCGGGGAGCTGTTTTTT
CDR3: CASGGLAGHSNTGELFF
size: NA
J: TRBJ2-2
V: TRBV11-3
D: TRBD2

DNA: TGTGCCAGCAGCCGGGACAGGGGGAACTCTGGGGCCAACGTCCTGACTTTC
CDR3: CASSRDRGNSGANVLTF
size: NA
J: TRBJ2-6
V: TRBV2
D: TRBD1

DNA: TGTGCCAGTAGTCCATTTAGCGGGAGATCTTACGAGCAGTACTTC
CDR3: CASSPFSGRSYEQYF
size: NA
J: TRBJ2-7
V: TRBV19
D: TRBD2

DNA: TGTGCCAGCAGCTTTGGGGCAGGGTCCCCCCGGGCTTTCTTT
CDR3: CASSFGAGSPRAFF
size: few
J: TRBJ1-1
V: TRBV11-3
D: NA

DNA: TGTGCCAGCAGCTTAGTGCGGAAGCCCTACGAGCAGTACTTC
CDR3: CASSLVRKPYEQYF
size: NA
J: TRBJ2-7
V: TRBV11-3
D: NA

DNA: TGTGCCAGCAGCTTGAACGGGGGGGTTAACTATGGCTACACCTTC
CDR3: CASSLNGGVNYGYTF
size: few
J: TRBJ1-2
V: TRBV5-4
D: NA

DNA: TGTGCCAGCAGCTTGTCTAGTGGCACAGATACGCAGTATTTT
CDR3: CASSLSSGTDTQYF
size: NA
J: TRBJ2-3
V: TRBV7-2
D: NA

DNA: TGCAGCGTTTTAGGTCAGGGGGAAACCCATGGCTACACCTTC
CDR3: CSVLGQGETHGYTF
size: NA
J: TRBJ1-2
V: TRBV29-1
D: TRBD1

DNA: TGTGCCTGGAGTTCGGGGAAGAATACTGAAGCTTTCTTT
CDR3: CAWSSGKNTEAFF
size: NA
J: TRBJ1-1
V: TRBV30
D: NA

DNA: TGTGCCAGCAGTCCAAGTGGAGGGGAGGAAAAACTGTTTTTT
CDR3: CASSPSGGEEKLFF
size: once
J: TRBJ1-4
V: TRBV6-1
D: NA

DNA: TGTGCCAGCAGCTTATCGACTAGCCTTCATGAGCAGTTCTTC
CDR3: CASSLSTSLHEQFF
size: NA
J: TRBJ2-1
V: TRBV7-3
D: TRBD2

DNA: TGTGCCAGCAGCTTGGGGGTCGGGGACACCAACGAGCAGTACTTC
CDR3: CASSLGVGDTNEQYF
size: large
J: TRBJ2-7
V: TRBV5-6
D: NA

DNA: TGTGCCAGCAGCTTAGCGGGAGTGAGCACCGGGGAGCTGTTTTTT
CDR3: CASSLAGVSTGELFF
size: NA
J: TRBJ2-2
V: TRBV7-2
D: NA

DNA: TGCGCCAGCAGCTTGGATTCCAATGAGCAGTTCTTC
CDR3: CASSLDSNEQFF
size: NA
J: TRBJ2-1
V: TRBV5-1
D: NA

DNA: TGCGCCAGCAGCTTGGTTCCAGTTACTGGGGGTCAGCCCCAGCATTTT
CDR3: CASSLVPVTGGQPQHF
size: NA
J: TRBJ1-5
V: TRBV5-1
D: NA

DNA: TGTGCCAGTAGTATCTATCTGTTCAGGGACATTCAGTACTTC
CDR3: CASSIYLFRDIQYF
size: NA
J: TRBJ2-4
V: TRBV19
D: NA

DNA: TGTGCCAGCAGCGTAGCGGGAGGGCCCTACGAGCAGTACTTC
CDR3: CASSVAGGPYEQYF
size: NA
J: TRBJ2-7
V: TRBV9
D: TRBD2

DNA: TGTGCCAGCAGCGGTATCAATGGAGGGGAAAAACTGTTTTTT
CDR3: CASSGINGGEKLFF
size: NA
J: TRBJ1-4
V: TRBV9
D: NA

DNA: TGTGCCAGCAGTTTATTATCCGGGACAGGTAACGAGCAGTACTTC
CDR3: CASSLLSGTGNEQYF
size: NA
J: TRBJ2-7
V: TRBV27
D: TRBD1

DNA: TGTGCCAGCAGCTTAACGCTAGCGGCGTACAATGAGCAGTTCTTC
CDR3: CASSLTLAAYNEQFF
size: medium-sized
J: TRBJ2-1
V: TRBV7-3
D: TRBD2

DNA: TGTGCCAGCAGGAAGGGCGGGGGATACACTGAAGCTTTCTTT
CDR3: CASRKGGGYTEAFF
size: NA
J: TRBJ1-1
V: TRBV27
D: NA

DNA: TGTGCCAGCAGTGACGGATCCGGGACTAGCGGGAAGAATGAGCAGTTCTTC
CDR3: CASSDGSGTSGKNEQFF
size: NA
J: TRBJ2-1
V: TRBV6-1
D: TRBD2

DNA: TGTGCCAGCAAAAAGCGGGGGGCGCTCGAAAACATTCAGTACTTC
CDR3: CASKKRGALENIQYF
size: NA
J: TRBJ2-4
V: TRBV6-1
D: TRBD2

DNA: TGTGCCAGCAGTTACTCGATGGGGGTAACCGGGGAGCTGTTTTTT
CDR3: CASSYSMGVTGELFF
size: NA
J: TRBJ2-2
V: TRBV6-6
D: NA

DNA: TGTGCCAGCAGCTTAGTAGGTGGTAATGAAGCTTTCTTT
CDR3: CASSLVGGNEAFF
size: NA
J: TRBJ1-1
V: TRBV7-2
D: NA

DNA: TGTGCCAGCAGCTTATTAATCTTGTCGACTAGCGGGAGCAGGCAGCAGTTCTTC
CDR3: CASSLLILSTSGSRQQFF
size: NA
J: TRBJ2-1
V: TRBV7-8
D: TRBD2

DNA: TGTGCCTACCCTCAGACTAGCGGTGCCGGGGAGCTGTTTTTT
CDR3: CAYPQTSGAGELFF
size: few
J: TRBJ2-2
V: TRBV30
D: TRBD2

DNA: TGTGCCAGCAGCTACGATCTAATCTCCTACGAGCAGTACTTC
CDR3: CASSYDLISYEQYF
size: NA
J: TRBJ2-7
V: TRBV7-2
D: NA

DNA: TGTGCCAGCAGCTTAAGTTATAGCAATCAGCCCCAGCATTTT
CDR3: CASSLSYSNQPQHF
size: NA
J: TRBJ1-5
V: TRBV7-2
D: NA

DNA: TGTGCCAGCAGCTTAGGAAACAGGGTTAACACCGGGGAGCTGTTTTTT
CDR3: CASSLGNRVNTGELFF
size: NA
J: TRBJ2-2
V: TRBV7-8
D: NA

DNA: TGTGCCAGCAGCTTATTTGGTCCTGAAGCTTTCTTT
CDR3: CASSLFGPEAFF
size: NA
J: TRBJ1-1
V: TRBV11-3
D: NA